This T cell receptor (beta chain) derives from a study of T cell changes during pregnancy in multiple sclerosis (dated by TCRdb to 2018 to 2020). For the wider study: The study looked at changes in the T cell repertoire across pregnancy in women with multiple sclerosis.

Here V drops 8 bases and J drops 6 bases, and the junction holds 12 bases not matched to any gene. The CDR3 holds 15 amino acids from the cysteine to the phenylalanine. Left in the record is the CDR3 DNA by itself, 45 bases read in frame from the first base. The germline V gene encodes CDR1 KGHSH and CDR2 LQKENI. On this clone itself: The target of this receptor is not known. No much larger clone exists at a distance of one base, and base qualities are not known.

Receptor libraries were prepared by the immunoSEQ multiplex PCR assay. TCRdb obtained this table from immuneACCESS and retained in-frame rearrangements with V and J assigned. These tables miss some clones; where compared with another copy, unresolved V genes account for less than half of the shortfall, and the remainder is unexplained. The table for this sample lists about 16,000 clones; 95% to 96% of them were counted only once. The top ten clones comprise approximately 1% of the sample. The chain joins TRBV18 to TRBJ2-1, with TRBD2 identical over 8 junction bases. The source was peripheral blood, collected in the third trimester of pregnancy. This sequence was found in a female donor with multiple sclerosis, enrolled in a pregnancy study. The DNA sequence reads TGTGCCAGCGCGATGTCCGGGACTAGGTTCAATGAGCAGTTCTTC. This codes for CASAMSGTRFNEQFF.